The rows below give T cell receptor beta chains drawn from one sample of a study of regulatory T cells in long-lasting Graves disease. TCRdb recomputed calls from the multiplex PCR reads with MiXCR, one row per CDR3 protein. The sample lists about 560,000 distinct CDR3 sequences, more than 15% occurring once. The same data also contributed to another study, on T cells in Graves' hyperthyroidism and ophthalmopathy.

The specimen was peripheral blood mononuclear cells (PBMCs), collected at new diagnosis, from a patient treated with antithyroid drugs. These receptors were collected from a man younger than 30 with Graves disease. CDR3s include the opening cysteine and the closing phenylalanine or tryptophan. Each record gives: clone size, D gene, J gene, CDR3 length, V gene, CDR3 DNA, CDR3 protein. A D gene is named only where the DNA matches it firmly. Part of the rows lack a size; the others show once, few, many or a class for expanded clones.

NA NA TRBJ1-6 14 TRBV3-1 TGTGCCAGCAGCCAAGTGGCAGGGGAATCACCCCTCCACTTT CASSQVAGESPLHF
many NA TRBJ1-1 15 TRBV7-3 TGTGCCAGCAGCCCAACAGAGGCTGTGGGCACTGAAGCTTTCTTT CASSPTEAVGTEAFF
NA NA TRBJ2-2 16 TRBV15 TGTGCCACCAGCAGAGATTTCCGACTAAACACCGGGGAGCTGTTTTTT CATSRDFRLNTGELFF
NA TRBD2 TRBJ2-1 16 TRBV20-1 TGCAGTGCCCGAGGGGCTAGCGGGAACTCCCCTGCCCGGCAGTTCTTC CSARGASGNSPARQFF
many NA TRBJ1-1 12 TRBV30 TGTGCCTGCGAACGGAGGAACACTGAAGCTTTCTTT CACERRNTEAFF
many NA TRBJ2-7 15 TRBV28 TGTGCCAGCAGTCCGCCTAGGCTCATGGGGTACGAGCAGTACTTC CASSPPRLMGYEQYF
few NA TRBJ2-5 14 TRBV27 TGTGCCAGCAGTTACCGGGACACCCAAGAGACCCAGTACTTC CASSYRDTQETQYF
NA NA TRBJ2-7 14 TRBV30 TGTGCCTGGAGTGTAGTGCCCAGGGGCTACGAGCAGTACTTC CAWSVVPRGYEQYF
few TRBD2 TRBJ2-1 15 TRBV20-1 TGCAGTGCTAGAACACTAGCGGGAGCCTACAATGAGCAGTTCTTC CSARTLAGAYNEQFF
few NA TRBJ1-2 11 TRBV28 TGTGCCAGTGGCTTGGGGCATGGCTACACCTTC CASGLGHGYTF
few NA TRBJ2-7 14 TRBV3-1 TGTGCCAGCAGCCACAGGACGGGGGCCTACGAGCAGTACTTC CASSHRTGAYEQYF
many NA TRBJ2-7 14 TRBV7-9 TGTGCCAGCAGCTTGACAGACCCCTCCTACGAGCAGTACTTC CASSLTDPSYEQYF
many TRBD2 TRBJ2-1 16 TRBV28 TGTGCCAGCAGTTTCAGGACTAGCGGGAGGATGTATGAGCAGTTCTTC CASSFRTSGRMYEQFF
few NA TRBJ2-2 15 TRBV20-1 TGCAGTGCTAGAGACTACGATCAGAACACCGGGGAGCTGTTTTTT CSARDYDQNTGELFF
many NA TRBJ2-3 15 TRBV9 TGTGCCAGCAGCGTAGATCCGAGAAGCACAGATACGCAGTATTTT CASSVDPRSTDTQYF
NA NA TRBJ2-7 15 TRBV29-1 TGCAGCGTTGAGGAGCGACCAGGGAACTCCTACGAGCAGTACTTC CSVEERPGNSYEQYF
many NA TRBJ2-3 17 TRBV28 TGTGCCAGCAGTTCCCTCCCTGTGGGGCAGACAACAGATACGCAGTATTTT CASSSLPVGQTTDTQYF
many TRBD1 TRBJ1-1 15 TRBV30 TGTGCCTGGAGTTTCATGGGGACAGAGAACACTGAAGCTTTCTTT CAWSFMGTENTEAFF
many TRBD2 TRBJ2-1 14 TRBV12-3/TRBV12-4 TGTGCCAGCAGTGGGACTAGCCGCCTCAATGAGCAGTTCTTC CASSGTSRLNEQFF
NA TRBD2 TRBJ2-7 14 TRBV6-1 TGTGCCGTCAGCGGGGGTCCCCTTATCTACGAGCAGTACTTC CAVSGGPLIYEQYF
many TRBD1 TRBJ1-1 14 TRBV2 TGTGCCAGCAGACCACAGGGGAGGGTCACTGAAGCTTTCTTT CASRPQGRVTEAFF
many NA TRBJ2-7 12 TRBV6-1 TGTGCCAGCAGCGGATACCTCTACGAGCAGTACTTC CASSGYLYEQYF
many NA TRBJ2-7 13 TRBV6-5 TGTGCCAGCAGTTACTCGATGGTACGCGAGCAGTACTTC CASSYSMVREQYF
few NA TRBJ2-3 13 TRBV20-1 TGCAGTGCTAGAGAGCACGCGACAGATACGCAGTATTTT CSAREHATDTQYF
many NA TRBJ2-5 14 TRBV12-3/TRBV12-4 TGTGCCAGCAGTCTGGGGGGGGGCCCGGAGACCCAGTACTTC CASSLGGGPETQYF
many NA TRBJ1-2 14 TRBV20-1 TGCAGTGCTAGGGAATATGGGGCTGACTATGGCTACACCTTC CSAREYGADYGYTF
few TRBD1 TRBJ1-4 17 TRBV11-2 TGTGCCAGCAGCTCATATCCGACAGGGCGGCTTGATGAAAAACTGTTTTTT CASSSYPTGRLDEKLFF
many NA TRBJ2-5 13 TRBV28 TGTGCCACCCAATCGGTGGATGGGGAGACCCAGTACTTC CATQSVDGETQYF
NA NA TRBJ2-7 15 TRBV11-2 TGTGCCAGCAGCTTAGATGGGATCGGGAGCTACGAGCAGTACTTC CASSLDGIGSYEQYF
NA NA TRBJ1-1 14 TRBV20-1 TGCAGTGCCCGTGCGGGGGGGACGAACACTGAAGCTTTCTTT CSARAGGTNTEAFF
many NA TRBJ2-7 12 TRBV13 TGTGCCAGCAGCCACTACAGGGACGAGCAGTACTTC CASSHYRDEQYF
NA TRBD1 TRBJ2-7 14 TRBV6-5 TGTGCCAGCAGTTACAGGGACAGGGCCCACGAGCAGTACTTC CASSYRDRAHEQYF
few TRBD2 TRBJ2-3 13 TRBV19 TGTGCCAGTAAGGAGCGGGATGGAGTTACGCAGTATTTT CASKERDGVTQYF
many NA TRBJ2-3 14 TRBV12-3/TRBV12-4 TGTGCCAGCAGTTTTGGCTTCGGATCAGATACGCAGTATTTT CASSFGFGSDTQYF
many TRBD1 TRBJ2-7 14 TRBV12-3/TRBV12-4 TGTGCCAGCAGTTTCCGGGACAGCTCCTACGAGCAGTACTTC CASSFRDSSYEQYF
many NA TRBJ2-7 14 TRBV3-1 TGTGCCAGCAGCCAAGATTCAGGAACCTACGAGCAGTACTTC CASSQDSGTYEQYF
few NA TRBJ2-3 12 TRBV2 TGTGCCAGCAGTCCGCGGGTCGTCATGCAGTATTTT CASSPRVVMQYF
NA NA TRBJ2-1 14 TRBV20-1 TGCAGTGCAACGCGGGGACCGATATACAATGAGCAGTTCTTC CSATRGPIYNEQFF
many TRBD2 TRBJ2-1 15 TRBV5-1 TGCGCCAGCAGCTCGGCCGGGACTAGCCGAGGTGAGCAGTTCTTC CASSSAGTSRGEQFF
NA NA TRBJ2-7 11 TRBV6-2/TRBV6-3 TGTGCCAGCAGGCGAACGGACGAGCAGTGCTTC CASRRTDEQCF
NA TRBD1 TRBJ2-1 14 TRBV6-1 TGTGCCAGCAGGACAGGGGGCTTGGGAAATGAGCAGTTCTTC CASRTGGLGNEQFF
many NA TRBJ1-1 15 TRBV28 TGTGCCAGCAGTTTCCCCGGGGAACTGAACACTGAAGCTTTCTTT CASSFPGELNTEAFF
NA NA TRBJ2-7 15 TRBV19 TGTGCCAGTAGGGGCCTAGGAGCACCCTCCTACGAGCAGTACTTC CASRGLGAPSYEQYF
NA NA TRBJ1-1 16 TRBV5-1 TGCGCCAGCAGCTTGGGAACCGGGGCCTCGAACACTGAAGCTTTCTTT CASSLGTGASNTEAFF
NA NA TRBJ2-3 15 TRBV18 TGTGCCAGCTCACCTACAACGGTCCGCGAAGATACGCAGTATTTT CASSPTTVREDTQYF
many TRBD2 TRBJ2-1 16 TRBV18 TGTGCCAGCTCACCACCTAGCGGGAGAAATTACAATGAGCAGTTCTTC CASSPPSGRNYNEQFF
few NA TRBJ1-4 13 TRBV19 TGTGCCACCCTCGGGAGGACTAATGAAAAACTGTTTTTT CATLGRTNEKLFF
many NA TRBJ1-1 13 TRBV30 TGTGCCCTGGGGGCGGTCCAGAGCACTGAAGCTTTCTTT CALGAVQSTEAFF
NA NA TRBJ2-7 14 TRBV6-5 TGTGCCAGCAGTTTCAGGGGAGCTACCTACGAGCAGTACTTC CASSFRGATYEQYF
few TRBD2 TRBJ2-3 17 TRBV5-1 TGCGCCAGCAGCTCCGACCGGGGACTAGCGGGAGAAGATACGCAGTATTTT CASSSDRGLAGEDTQYF
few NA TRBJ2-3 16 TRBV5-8 TGTGCCAGCAGTCTTGGACGGCAGCTCAGCACAGATACGCAGTATTTT CASSLGRQLSTDTQYF